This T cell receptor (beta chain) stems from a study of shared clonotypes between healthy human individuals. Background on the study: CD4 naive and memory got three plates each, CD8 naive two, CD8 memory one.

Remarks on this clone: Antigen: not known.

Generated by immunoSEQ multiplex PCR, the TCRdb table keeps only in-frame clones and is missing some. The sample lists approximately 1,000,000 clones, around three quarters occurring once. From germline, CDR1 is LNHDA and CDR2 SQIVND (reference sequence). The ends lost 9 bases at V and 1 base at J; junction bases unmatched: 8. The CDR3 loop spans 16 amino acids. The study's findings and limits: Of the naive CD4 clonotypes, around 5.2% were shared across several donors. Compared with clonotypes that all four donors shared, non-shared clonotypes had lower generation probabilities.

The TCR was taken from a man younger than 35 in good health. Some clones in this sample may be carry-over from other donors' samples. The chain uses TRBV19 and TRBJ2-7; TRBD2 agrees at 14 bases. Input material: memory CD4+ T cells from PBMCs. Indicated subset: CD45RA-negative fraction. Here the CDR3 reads CASSGLAGDRSYEQYF. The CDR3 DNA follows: TGTGCCAGCTCGGGACTAGCGGGAGATCGGTCCTACGAGCAGTACTTC.